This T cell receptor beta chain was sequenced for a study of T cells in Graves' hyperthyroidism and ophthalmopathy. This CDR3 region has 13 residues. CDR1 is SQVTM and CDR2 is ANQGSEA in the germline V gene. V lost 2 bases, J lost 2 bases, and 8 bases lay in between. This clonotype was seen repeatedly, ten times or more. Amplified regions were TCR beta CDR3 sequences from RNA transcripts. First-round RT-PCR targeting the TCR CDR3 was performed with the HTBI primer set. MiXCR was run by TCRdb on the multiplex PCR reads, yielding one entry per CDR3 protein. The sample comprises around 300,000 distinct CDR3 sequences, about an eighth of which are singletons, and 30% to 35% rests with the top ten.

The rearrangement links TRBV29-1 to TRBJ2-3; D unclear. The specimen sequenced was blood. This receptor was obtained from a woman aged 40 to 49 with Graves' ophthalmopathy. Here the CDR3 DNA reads TGCAGCGTTGAATTCGTGATCACAGATACGCAGTATTTT. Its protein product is CSVEFVITDTQYF.